The rows below give T cell receptor beta chains drawn from one sample of a study of cytomegalovirus exposure and HLA in healthy donors. Measured with immunoSEQ multiplex PCR; TCRdb has only the in-frame clones, and not every one. This sample has under 90,000 clones, with roughly 80% found just once. Input material: PBMCs. The receptors here all came from a man aged 40-55 years in good health and CMV-seronegative. CDR3s include the opening cysteine and the closing phenylalanine or tryptophan. Each record gives: V gene, J gene, CDR3 protein.

V: TRBV7-6; J: TRBJ2-7; CDR3: CASSSGSPGHNYEQYF
V: TRBV7-3; J: TRBJ1-1; CDR3: CASSLTGTGDAFF
V: TRBV5-1; J: TRBJ2-7; CDR3: CASSYEHSGRPGEQYF
V: TRBV6-6; J: TRBJ1-3; CDR3: CASSYDNYGNTIYF
V: TRBV5-1; J: TRBJ2-3; CDR3: CASSLRGAGTDTQYF
V: TRBV19; J: TRBJ1-6; CDR3: CATQIQVDAVNSPLHF
V: TRBV5-1; J: TRBJ1-2; CDR3: CASSAREGGYTF
V: TRBV2; J: TRBJ1-4; CDR3: CASGGWEKLFF
V: TRBV2; J: TRBJ2-1; CDR3: CASRVLTGAYNEQFF
V: TRBV30; J: TRBJ2-3; CDR3: CAWSVGFSGVTDTQYF
V: TRBV7-6; J: TRBJ2-5; CDR3: CASSRHGRKQETQYF
V: TRBV10-3; J: TRBJ1-5; CDR3: CAIKETSSILPQHF
V: TRBV10-3; J: TRBJ1-4; CDR3: CATRTGATNEKLFF
V: TRBV7-8; J: TRBJ2-5; CDR3: CASSLALANQETQYF
V: TRBV9; J: TRBJ1-4; CDR3: CASSVEGNEKLFF
V: TRBV18; J: TRBJ1-3; CDR3: CASSPAGTGYGNTIYF
V: TRBV23-1; J: TRBJ2-2; CDR3: CASSQSRSGGPTGELFF
V: TRBV28; J: TRBJ1-4; CDR3: CASSLLGEGEKLFF
V: TRBV6-5; J: TRBJ1-4; CDR3: CASTRAGNEKLFF
V: TRBV7-3; J: TRBJ1-2; CDR3: CASSLLPGHRGNYGYTF
V: TRBV13; J: TRBJ1-4; CDR3: CASSRRGGSEKLFF
V: TRBV9; J: TRBJ2-1; CDR3: CASSPYQQGYNEQFF
V: TRBV5-1; J: TRBJ1-3; CDR3: CASSYDNGNTIYF
V: TRBV19; J: TRBJ2-1; CDR3: CASSALGSVGYNEQFF
V: TRBV6-5; J: TRBJ1-2; CDR3: CASSSGQGFGGYTF
V: TRBV6-5; J: TRBJ1-2; CDR3: CASSYSRQNYGYTF
V: TRBV2; J: TRBJ2-3; CDR3: CASVRGAGTDTQYF